The 11 T cell receptor beta chains listed next were all sequenced from one sample in a study of T cell repertoires in cytomegalovirus infection. MiXCR, applied by TCRdb to the reads, yields one record per CDR3 protein. The sample has nearly 650,000 distinct CDR3 sequences, 20% to 30% seen once; the top ten hold around 8%. Sequenced sample: CD8+ T cells from PBMCs. These TCRs come from a human donor in good health (CMV status not recorded). Some clones in this sample may be carry-over from other donors' samples.

This clonotype has only a few counts. The chain recombines TRBV7-2 with TRBJ1-2; D may be TRBD1 (5 bases). V dropped 1 base and J dropped 8 bases, with 11 bases sitting between them. CDR3 length: 13 residues. Germline values: CDR1 SGHTA, CDR2 FQGNSA. DNA of the CDR3: TGTGCCAGCAGCTTAGACAGGTCCGCGGGCTACACCTTC. It yields the protein CASSLDRSAGYTF.

This clonotype was detected ten times or more. This rearrangement joins TRBV20-1 to TRBJ2-5, with TRBD2 as a possible D gene (5 bases). The V and J ends lost 0 bases and 5 bases respectively, with 13 bases between them. The CDR3 contains 14 residues. Germline V lookup: CDR1 DFQATT, CDR2 SNEGSKA (reference sequence). CDR3 sequence (DNA): TGCAGTGCTAGAGATCGTTCAGGCGGGGAGACCCAGTACTTC. Amino acid sequence: CSARDRSGGETQYF.

This clonotype showed up many times. V gene TRBV7-2 combines with J gene TRBJ2-3; TRBD2 aligns across 7 bases. The CDR3 is 15 residues long. V shed 8 bases and J 5 bases; nucleotides not matched to a gene: 13. CDR1 is SGHTA and CDR2 is FQGNSA in the germline V gene. The DNA for the CDR3 is TGTGCCAGCGTATTCGAAAGCGGGGTCCTAGATACGCAGTATTTT. Protein product: CASVFESGVLDTQYF.

This chain links TRBV25-1 with TRBJ1-3; D uncertain. The germline V gene encodes CDR1 MGHDK and CDR2 SYGVNS. Trimming removed 4 bases at V and 8 bases at J, with 6 bases between. This CDR3 comprises 11 residues. CDR3 nucleotides: TGTGCCAGCAGTGCCCACTACACCATATATTTT. Translating gives CASSAHYTIYF.

This clonotype was recorded a few times. The chain is built from TRBV7-9 and TRBJ1-5; D unclear. V lost 1 base, J lost 11 bases, and 12 bases lay in between. Germline assignment: CDR1 SEHNR and CDR2 FQNEAQ (reference sequence). The CDR3 totals 13 residues. Here the CDR3 reads CASSLVVNKSQHF. The CDR3 bases are TGTGCCAGCAGCTTAGTAGTTAATAAGTCCCAGCATTTT.

This clonotype came up many times. This chain links TRBV7-8 with TRBJ2-1, with TRBD1 identical over 7 bases. CDR1 and CDR2 from the germline V gene are SGHVS and FQNEAQ. The V segment lost 4 bases and the J segment 0 bases; nucleotides outside the gene matches: 6. The CDR3 length is 16 residues. The CDR3 DNA reads TGTGCCAGCAGCTCACAACAGGGGAGCTCCTACAATGAGCAGTTCTTC. It encodes CASSSQQGSSYNEQFF.

The chain uses TRBV19 and TRBJ1-1, with no clear D. V was pared by 5 bases and J by 4 bases, with 23 bases between. The CDR3 runs 17 residues. Germline CDR1 reads LNHDA; CDR2 reads SQIVND (reference sequence). CDR3 region: CASSPLVTWTLGTEAFF. The CDR3 region has the DNA TGTGCCAGTAGTCCTTTAGTTACCTGGACCCTGGGCACTGAAGCTTTCTTT.

As to this clonotype: One base away lies a much larger clone, so this may be a sequencing read error. This chain joins TRBV12-5 and TRBJ2-1; 7 positions match TRBD2. This CDR3 spans 16 amino acids. Germline values: CDR1 LGHNT, CDR2 FRNRAP. V trimming: 5 bases; J trimming: 2 bases; junction bases outside the gene matches: 9. The CDR3 spells CASGQRAGDAYNEQFF. CDR3 nucleotide sequence: TGTGCTAGTGGTCAGAGGGCGGGGGATGCCTACAATGAGCAGTTCTTC.

This clonotype was observed a few times. The chain links TRBV28 to TRBJ1-5; D possibly corresponds to TRBD1 (6 bases). CDR1 is MDHEN, CDR2 SYDVKM, per germline. The V gene lost 7 bases and the J gene lost 11 bases, with 21 bases spanning the gap. The CDR3 spans 14 residues. In DNA form, the CDR3 reads TGTGCCAGCATCCCAGGGGTGGGACCTGGGTCCCAGCATTTT. It encodes CASIPGVGPGSQHF.

In this sample, this clonotype turned up many times. This chain joins TRBV12-5 and TRBJ1-1, with a weak D call TRBD1 (5 bases). Trimming left V 7 bases short and J 2 bases short, with 20 bases between. This CDR3 comprises 16 residues. CDR1 and CDR2 (germline): LGHNT, FRNRAP. The CDR3: CASAFQGSELNTEAFF. The CDR3 DNA follows: TGTGCTAGTGCCTTTCAGGGAAGCGAACTTAACACTGAAGCTTTCTTT.

This clonotype occurred a few times. The gene calls are TRBV29-1 and TRBJ2-2; D might be TRBD1 or TRBD2, each matching 5 bases. The CDR3 is 15 residues long. V gave up 0 bases and J gave up 0 bases, with 8 bases separating them. Germline-derived CDR1 and CDR2 are SQVTM and ANQGSEA. The CDR3 coding sequence is TGCAGCGTTGAAGAGAGGGGTTCGAACACCGGGGAGCTGTTTTTT. It translates to CSVEERGSNTGELFF.